This note documents a single T cell receptor (beta chain) sequence. Germline lookup yields CDR1 GTSNPN and CDR2 SVGIG (reference sequence). The V and J ends lost 5 bases and 2 bases respectively, with 10 bases between them. This CDR3 spans 13 amino acids. The entry originates in a study of blood T cell repertoires in COVID-19. In the original analysis: Reference gene primer amplification yielded estimated nucleated cell counts. Sequenced by immunoSEQ multiplex PCR; TCRdb stores in-frame clones only, minus some. That table supplies the V and J calls and clone size; D and trimming were determined from the DNA. This sample carries under 500,000 clones, 85% to 90% of them seen once, and the ten largest clones take 0.95% to 1.2%.

The chain links TRBV30 to TRBJ1-3; D uncertain. Material: PBMCs or T cells enriched from blood (not recorded which). The receptor was derived from a man aged 30 to 45 who had recovered from COVID-19. CDR3 DNA sequence: TGTGCCTGGGCCCGGGAAGCTGGAAACACCATATATTTT. Its translation: CAWAREAGNTIYF.